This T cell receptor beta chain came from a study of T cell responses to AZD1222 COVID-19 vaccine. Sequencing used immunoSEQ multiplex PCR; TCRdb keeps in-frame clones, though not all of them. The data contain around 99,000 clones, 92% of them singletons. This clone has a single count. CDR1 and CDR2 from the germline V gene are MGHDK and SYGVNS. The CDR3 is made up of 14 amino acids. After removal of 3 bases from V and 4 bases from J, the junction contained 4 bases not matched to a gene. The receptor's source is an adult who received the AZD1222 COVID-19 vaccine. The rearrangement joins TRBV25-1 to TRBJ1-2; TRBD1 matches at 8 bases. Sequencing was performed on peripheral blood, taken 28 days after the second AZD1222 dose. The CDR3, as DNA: TGTGCCAGCAGTGACCGCGACAGGGGCTATGGCTACACCTTC. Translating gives CASSDRDRGYGYTF.